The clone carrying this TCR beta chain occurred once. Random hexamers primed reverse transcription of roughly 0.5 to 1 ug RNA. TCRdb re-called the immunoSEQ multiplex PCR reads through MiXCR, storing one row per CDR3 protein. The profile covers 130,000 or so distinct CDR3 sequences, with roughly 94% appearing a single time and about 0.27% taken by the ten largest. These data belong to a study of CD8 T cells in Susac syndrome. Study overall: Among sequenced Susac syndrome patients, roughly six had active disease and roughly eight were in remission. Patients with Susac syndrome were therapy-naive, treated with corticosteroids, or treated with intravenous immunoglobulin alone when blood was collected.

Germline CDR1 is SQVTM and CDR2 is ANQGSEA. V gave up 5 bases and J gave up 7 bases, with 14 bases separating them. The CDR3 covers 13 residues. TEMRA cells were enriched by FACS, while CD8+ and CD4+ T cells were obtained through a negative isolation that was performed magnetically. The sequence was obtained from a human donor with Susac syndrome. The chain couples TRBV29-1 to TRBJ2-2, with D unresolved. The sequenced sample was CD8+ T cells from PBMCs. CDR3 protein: CSVQGSALGELFF. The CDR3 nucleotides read TGCAGCGTTCAAGGCAGTGCGCTCGGGGAGCTGTTTTTT.